Listed below are T cell receptor beta chains from one sample, sequenced in a study of memory CD4+ T cells and cytomegalovirus serostatus. Only in-frame clones appear in the TCRdb table, and some are missing; sequencing was by immunoSEQ multiplex PCR. The data contain over 65,000 clones, 80% of them singletons. Specimen: memory CD4+ T cells from blood. The receptors come from an adult in good health and CMV-seronegative. The CDR3 runs from the conserved cysteine through the conserved F or W. Each record gives: CDR3 length, J gene, clone size, V gene, D gene, CDR3 protein, CDR3 DNA. D genes are given only for firm matches. Clone size is given for some rows only: seen once, a few or many times, or a class if the clone is expanded.

17 | TRBJ2-7 | - | TRBV7-9 | TRBD2 | CASSFRSGGTLLPEQYF | TGTGCCAGCAGCTTTCGTAGCGGGGGGACACTACTCCCCGAGCAGTACTTC
15 | TRBJ2-1 | - | TRBV9 | TRBD1 | CASSAGQGRYNEQFF | TGTGCCAGCAGCGCGGGACAGGGGCGCTACAATGAGCAGTTCTTC
16 | TRBJ1-6 | - | TRBV2 | - | CASRGTLSSYNSPLHF | TGTGCCAGCAGGGGGACGCTAAGCTCCTATAATTCACCCCTCCACTTT
16 | TRBJ2-2 | - | TRBV5-4 | TRBD1 | CASNNRGQANTGELFF | TGTGCCAGCAATAATAGGGGGCAAGCGAACACCGGGGAGCTGTTTTTT
15 | TRBJ2-1 | - | TRBV11-2 | TRBD1 | CASSLGQGLYNEQFF | TGTGCCAGCAGCTTAGGACAGGGGCTTTACAATGAGCAGTTCTTC
11 | TRBJ2-3 | - | TRBV30 | - | CAWTGADTQYF | TGTGCCTGGACAGGGGCAGATACGCAGTATTTT
11 | TRBJ1-2 | - | TRBV7-2 | - | CASSQMRGYTF | TGTGCCAGCAGCCAAATGAGGGGCTACACCTTC
16 | TRBJ2-7 | - | TRBV5-1 | TRBD1 | CASSQPWTGGFDEQYF | TGCGCCAGCAGCCAACCGTGGACAGGGGGTTTCGACGAGCAGTACTTC
16 | TRBJ1-6 | - | TRBV7-9 | - | CASSFNKGSYNSPLHF | TGTGCCAGCAGCTTTAATAAGGGCTCCTATAATTCACCCCTCCACTTT
13 | TRBJ1-6 | - | TRBV6-4 | TRBD1 | CASSPGQGVSLHF | TGTGCCAGCAGCCCGGGACAGGGCGTTTCCCTCCACTTT
15 | TRBJ1-5 | - | TRBV4-3 | - | CASSLNLGSNQPQHF | TGCGCCAGCAGCCTAAATTTAGGGAGCAATCAGCCCCAGCATTTT
14 | TRBJ1-2 | few | TRBV2 | - | CASTVYGSSYGYTF | TGTGCCAGCACGGTGTATGGATCGAGCTATGGCTACACCTTC
13 | TRBJ1-1 | few | TRBV7-3 | - | CASSFAMNTEAFF | TGTGCCAGCAGCTTTGCGATGAACACTGAAGCTTTCTTT
13 | TRBJ2-7 | - | TRBV30 | - | CGLDGSLGGEQYF | TGTGGATTGGACGGTTCCCTCGGAGGCGAGCAGTACTTC
12 | TRBJ2-4 | - | TRBV2 | TRBD1 | CASRLQGYIQYF | TGTGCCAGCAGGCTACAGGGGTACATTCAGTACTTC
13 | TRBJ2-7 | - | TRBV6-6 | TRBD1 | CASSTEQGWEQYF | TGTGCCAGCAGCACCGAACAGGGGTGGGAGCAGTACTTC
15 | TRBJ1-2 | - | TRBV13 | - | CASSSSQRGIAGYTF | TGTGCCAGCAGCTCATCACAAAGGGGTATCGCTGGCTACACCTTC
13 | TRBJ2-2 | - | TRBV2 | - | CASSGQGFGELFF | TGTGCCAGCAGTGGGCAGGGATTCGGGGAGCTGTTTTTT
16 | TRBJ2-3 | - | TRBV11-2 | TRBD1 | CASSLDRQGAGYTQYF | TGTGCCAGCAGCTTAGATAGACAGGGGGCCGGATATACGCAGTATTTT
14 | TRBJ2-1 | - | TRBV6-5 | TRBD2 | CASSYSAGGGEQFF | TGTGCCAGCAGTTACTCGGCGGGAGGTGGGGAGCAGTTCTTC